This T cell receptor (beta chain) was sequenced for a study of cytomegalovirus exposure and HLA in healthy donors. Broader study findings: HLA alleles showed associations with about 17,000 TCR beta sequences in a later analysis, at a 0.05 false discovery rate. It emerged from a later analysis that several of the most significant clusters appeared to be linked to common viral pathogens. In a later analysis, donors in an Asian-associated ancestry cluster reportedly had fewer N-insertions in productive TCRs than the cohort mean. A later analysis showed HLA-associated TCR beta chains outstripping equally common others in clonal expansion.

On this clone: The antigen is not known.

PCR was performed using 60 Vbeta and 13 Jbeta primers. The assay was immunoSEQ multiplex PCR, and TCRdb's table has in-frame clones only and misses some. The table for this sample gives approximately 72,000 clones. The CDR3 covers 17 residues. Germline CDR1 MNHNS, CDR2 SASEGT. V lost 2 bases to trimming and J lost 5 bases; unmatched junction nucleotides: 9. This clonotype was sampled from a man aged 35 to 55 in good health and CMV-seronegative. The rearrangement joins TRBV6-1 to TRBJ2-2; TRBD2 aligns across 9 bases. Sequences were obtained from PBMCs. CDR3 loop: CASSELAGALKTGELFF. The CDR3 DNA reads as TGTGCCAGCAGTGAATTAGCGGGGGCCTTAAAGACCGGGGAGCTGTTTTTT.